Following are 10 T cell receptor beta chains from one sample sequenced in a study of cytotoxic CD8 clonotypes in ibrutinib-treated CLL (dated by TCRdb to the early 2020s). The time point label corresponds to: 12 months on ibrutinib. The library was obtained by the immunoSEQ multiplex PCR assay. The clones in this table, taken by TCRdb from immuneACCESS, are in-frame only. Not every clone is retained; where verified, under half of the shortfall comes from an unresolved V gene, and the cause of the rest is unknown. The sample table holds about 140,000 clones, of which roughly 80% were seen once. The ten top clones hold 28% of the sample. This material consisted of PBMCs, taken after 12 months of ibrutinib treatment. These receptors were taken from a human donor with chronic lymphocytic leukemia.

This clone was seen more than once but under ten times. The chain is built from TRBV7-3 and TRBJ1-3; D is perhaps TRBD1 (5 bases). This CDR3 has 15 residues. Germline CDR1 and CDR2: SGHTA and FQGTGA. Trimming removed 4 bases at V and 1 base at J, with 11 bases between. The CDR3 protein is CASSSQAGSGNTIYF. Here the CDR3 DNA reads TGTGCCAGCAGCTCACAGGCTGGTTCTGGAAACACCATATATTTT.

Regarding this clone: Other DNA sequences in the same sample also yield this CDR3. As DNA, the CDR3 is TGCGCCAGCAGCAAGGGGACAGTCGTCCACGAGCAGTACTTC. Translated: CASSKGTVVHEQYF. This chain links TRBV5-1 with TRBJ2-7; 7 nucleotides match TRBD1. Trimming at V came to 4 bases and at J to 5 bases, leaving 9 bases not matched to a gene. CDR3 length equals 14 residues. Looked up from germline, CDR1 is SGHRS and CDR2 is YFSETQ.

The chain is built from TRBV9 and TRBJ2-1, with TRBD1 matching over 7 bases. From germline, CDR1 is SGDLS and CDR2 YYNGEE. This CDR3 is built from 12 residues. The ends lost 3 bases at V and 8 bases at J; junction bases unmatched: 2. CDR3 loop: CASSGQGYEQFF. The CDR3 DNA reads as TGTGCCAGCAGCGGACAGGGATATGAGCAGTTCTTC. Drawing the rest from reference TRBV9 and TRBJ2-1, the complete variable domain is DSGVTQTPKHLITATGQRVTLRCSPRSGDLSVYWYQQSLDQGLQFLIQYYNGEERAKGNILERFSAQQFPDLHSELNLSSLELGDSALYFCASSGQGYEQFFGPGTRLTVL.

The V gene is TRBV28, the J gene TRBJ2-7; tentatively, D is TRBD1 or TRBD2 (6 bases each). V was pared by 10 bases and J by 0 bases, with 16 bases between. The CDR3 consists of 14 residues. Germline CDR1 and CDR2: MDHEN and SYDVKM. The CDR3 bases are TGTGCCACCTCACACGGGGGCAGCTCCTACGAGCAGTACTTC. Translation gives CATSHGGSSYEQYF. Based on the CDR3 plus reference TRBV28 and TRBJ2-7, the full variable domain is DVKVTQSSRYLVKRTGEKVFLECVQDMDHENMFWYRQDPGLGLRLIYFSYDVKMKEKGDIPEGYSVSREKKERFSLILESASTNQTSMYLCATSHGGSSYEQYFGPGTRLTVT.

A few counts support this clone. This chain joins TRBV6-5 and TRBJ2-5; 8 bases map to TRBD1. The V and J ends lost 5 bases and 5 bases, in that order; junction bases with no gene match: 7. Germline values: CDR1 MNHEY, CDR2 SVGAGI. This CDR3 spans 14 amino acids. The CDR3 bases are TGTGCCAGCAGTCACGGACAGGGTCGGGAGACCCAGTACTTC. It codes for CASSHGQGRETQYF.

The CDR3 region has the DNA TGTGCCTGGAGTAGAGGGGCACCTAATGAAAAACTGTTTTTT. It codes for CAWSRGAPNEKLFF. The V and J genes are TRBV30 and TRBJ1-4; D is perhaps TRBD1 (5 bases). Germline V gene lookup returns CDR1 GTSNPN and CDR2 SVGIG (reference sequence). Trimming pared 2 bases from V and 3 bases from J, leaving 10 bases between. The CDR3 sequence is 14 residues long.

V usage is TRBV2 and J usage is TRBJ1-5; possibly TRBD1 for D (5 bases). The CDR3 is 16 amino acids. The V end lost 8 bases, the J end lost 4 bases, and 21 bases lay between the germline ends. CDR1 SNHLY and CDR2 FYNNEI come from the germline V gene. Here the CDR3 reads CASQKGFGYENQPQHF. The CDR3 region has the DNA TGTGCCAGCCAGAAGGGGTTCGGGTATGAAAATCAGCCCCAGCATTTT.

The CDR3 loop reads CASSRDVEAFF. In nucleotides, the CDR3 is TGTGCCAGCAGCCGCGACGTTGAAGCTTTCTTT. The chain employs TRBV28 and TRBJ1-1, with D uncertain. CDR1 and CDR2 (germline): MDHEN, SYDVKM. The CDR3 contains 11 residues. Trimming pared 6 bases from V and 7 bases from J, leaving 9 bases between.

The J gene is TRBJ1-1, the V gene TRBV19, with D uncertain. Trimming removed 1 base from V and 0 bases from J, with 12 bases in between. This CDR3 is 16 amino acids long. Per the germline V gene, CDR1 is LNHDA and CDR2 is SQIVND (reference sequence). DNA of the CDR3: TGTGCCAGTAGTATAGGGTGGGCGCGACTGAACACTGAAGCTTTCTTT. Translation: CASSIGWARLNTEAFF.

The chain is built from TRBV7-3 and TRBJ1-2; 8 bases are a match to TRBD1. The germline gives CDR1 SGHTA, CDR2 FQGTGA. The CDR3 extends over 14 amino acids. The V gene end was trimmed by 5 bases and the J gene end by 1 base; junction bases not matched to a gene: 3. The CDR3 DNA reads TGTGCCAGCAGCCCGACAGGGGTTAACTATGGCTACACCTTC. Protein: CASSPTGVNYGYTF. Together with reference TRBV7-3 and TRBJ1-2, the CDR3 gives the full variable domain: GAGVSQTPSNKVTEKGKYVELRCDPISGHTALYWYRQSLGQGPEFLIYFQGTGAADDSGLPNDRFFAVRPEGSVSTLKIQRTERGDSAVYLCASSPTGVNYGYTFGSGTRLTVV.